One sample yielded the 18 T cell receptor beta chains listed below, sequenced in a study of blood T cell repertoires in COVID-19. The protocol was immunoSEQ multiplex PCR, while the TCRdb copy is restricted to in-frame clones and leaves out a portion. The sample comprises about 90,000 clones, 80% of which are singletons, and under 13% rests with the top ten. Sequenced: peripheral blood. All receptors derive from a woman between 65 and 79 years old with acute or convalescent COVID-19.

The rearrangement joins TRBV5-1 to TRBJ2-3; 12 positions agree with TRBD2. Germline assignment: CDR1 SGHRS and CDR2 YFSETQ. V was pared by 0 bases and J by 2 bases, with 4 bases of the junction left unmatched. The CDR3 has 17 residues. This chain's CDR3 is CASSLVGTSGFTDTQYF. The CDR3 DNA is TGCGCCAGCAGCTTGGTTGGGACTAGCGGGTTCACAGATACGCAGTATTTT.

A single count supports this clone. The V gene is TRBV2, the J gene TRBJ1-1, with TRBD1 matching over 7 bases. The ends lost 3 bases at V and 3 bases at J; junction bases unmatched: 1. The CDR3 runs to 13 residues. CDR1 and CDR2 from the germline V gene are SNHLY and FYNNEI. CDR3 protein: CASSDQGDTEAFF. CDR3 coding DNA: TGTGCCAGCAGTGATCAGGGGGACACTGAAGCTTTCTTT.

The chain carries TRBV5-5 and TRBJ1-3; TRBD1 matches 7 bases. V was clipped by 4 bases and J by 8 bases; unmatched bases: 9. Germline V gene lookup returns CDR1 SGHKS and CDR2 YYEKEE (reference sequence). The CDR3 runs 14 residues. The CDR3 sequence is CASSVGQQWDTIYF. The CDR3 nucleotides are TGTGCCAGCAGCGTGGGACAGCAGTGGGACACCATATATTTT. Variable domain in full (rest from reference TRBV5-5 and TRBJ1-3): DAGVTQSPTHLIKTRGQQVTLRCSPISGHKSVSWYQQVLGQGPQFIFQYYEKEERGRGNFPDRFSARQFPNYSSELNVNALLLGDSALYLCASSVGQQWDTIYFGEGSWLTVV.

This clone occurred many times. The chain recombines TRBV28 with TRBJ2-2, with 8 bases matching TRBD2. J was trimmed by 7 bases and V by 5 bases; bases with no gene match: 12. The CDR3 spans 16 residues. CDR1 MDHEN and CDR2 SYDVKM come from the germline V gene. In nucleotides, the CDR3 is TGTGCCAGCAGTGAGGGACTAGGCCGGATAGGCGGGGAGCTGTTTTTT. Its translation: CASSEGLGRIGGELFF.

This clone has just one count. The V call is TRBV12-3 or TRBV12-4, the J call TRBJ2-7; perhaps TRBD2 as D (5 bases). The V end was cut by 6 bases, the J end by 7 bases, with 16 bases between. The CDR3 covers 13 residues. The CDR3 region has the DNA TGTGCCAGCAGCCTGGCCCCGGGCGGGGAGCAGTACTTC. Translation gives CASSLAPGGEQYF.

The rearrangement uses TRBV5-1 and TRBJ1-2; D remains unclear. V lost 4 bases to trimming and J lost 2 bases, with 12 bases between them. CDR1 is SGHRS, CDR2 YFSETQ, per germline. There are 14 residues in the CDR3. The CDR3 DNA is TGCGCCAGCAGCCCGGGAGTGGTGAACTATGGCTACACCTTC. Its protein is CASSPGVVNYGYTF.

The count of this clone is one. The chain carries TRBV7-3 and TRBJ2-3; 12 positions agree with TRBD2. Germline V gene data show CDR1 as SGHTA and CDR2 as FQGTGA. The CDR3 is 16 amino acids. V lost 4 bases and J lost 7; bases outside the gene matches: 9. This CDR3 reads CASSSPGLAGSHTQYF. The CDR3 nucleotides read TGTGCCAGCAGCTCCCCCGGACTAGCGGGAAGTCATACGCAGTATTTT.

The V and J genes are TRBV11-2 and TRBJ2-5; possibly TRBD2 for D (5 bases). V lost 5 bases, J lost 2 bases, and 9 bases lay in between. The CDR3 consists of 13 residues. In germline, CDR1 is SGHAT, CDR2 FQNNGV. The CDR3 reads CASSPGEQETQYF. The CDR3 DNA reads TGTGCCAGCAGCCCCGGGGAGCAAGAGACCCAGTACTTC.

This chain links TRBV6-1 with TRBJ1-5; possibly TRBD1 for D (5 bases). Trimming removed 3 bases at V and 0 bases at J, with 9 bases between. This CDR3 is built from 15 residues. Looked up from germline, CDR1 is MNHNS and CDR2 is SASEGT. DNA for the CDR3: TGTGCCAGCAGTGACCAGACAGTTAGCAATCAGCCCCAGCATTTT. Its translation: CASSDQTVSNQPQHF.

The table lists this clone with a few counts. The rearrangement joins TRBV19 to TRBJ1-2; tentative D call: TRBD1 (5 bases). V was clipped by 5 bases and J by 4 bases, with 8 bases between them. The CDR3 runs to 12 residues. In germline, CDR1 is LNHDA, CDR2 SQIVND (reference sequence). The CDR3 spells CASSAGFYGYTF. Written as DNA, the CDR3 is TGTGCCAGTAGTGCAGGGTTCTATGGCTACACCTTC.

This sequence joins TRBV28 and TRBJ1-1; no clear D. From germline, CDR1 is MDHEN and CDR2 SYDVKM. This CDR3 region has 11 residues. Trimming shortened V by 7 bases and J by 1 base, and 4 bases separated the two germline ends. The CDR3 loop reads CASTGNTEAFF. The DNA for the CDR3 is TGTGCCAGCACCGGGAACACTGAAGCTTTCTTT.

The DNA for the CDR3 is TGCGCCAGCAGCATTAGCGGGAACCCAGACAATGAGCAGTTCTTC. This encodes CASSISGNPDNEQFF. The V gene is TRBV5-1, the J gene TRBJ2-1; 8 bases match TRBD2. V dropped 4 bases and J dropped 5; count of bases not matched to a gene: 8. CDR1 is SGHRS and CDR2 is YFSETQ in the germline V gene. The CDR3 runs 15 residues.

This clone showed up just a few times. The DNA of the CDR3 is TGTGCCAGTAGTATAGGGGCAAGAAGCAATCAGCCCCAGCATTTT. Translation: CASSIGARSNQPQHF. This chain connects TRBV19 to TRBJ1-5; no clear D. There are 15 residues in the CDR3. V was shortened by 1 base and J by 1 base, with 8 bases between the two germline ends. CDR1 is LNHDA and CDR2 is SQIVND in the germline V gene (reference sequence).

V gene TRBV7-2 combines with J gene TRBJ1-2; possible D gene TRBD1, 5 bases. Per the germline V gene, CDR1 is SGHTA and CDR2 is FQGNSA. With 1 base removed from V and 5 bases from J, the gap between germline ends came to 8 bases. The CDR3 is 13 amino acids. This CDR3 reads CASSLGAGYGYTF. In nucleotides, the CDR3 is TGTGCCAGCAGCTTAGGCGCAGGGTATGGCTACACCTTC.

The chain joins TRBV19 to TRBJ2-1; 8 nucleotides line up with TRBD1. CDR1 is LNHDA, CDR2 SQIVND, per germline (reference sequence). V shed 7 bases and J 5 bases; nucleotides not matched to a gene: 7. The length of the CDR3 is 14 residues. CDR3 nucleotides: TGTGCCAGTAATCCGGGACAGGCCCACAATGAGCAGTTCTTC. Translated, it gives CASNPGQAHNEQFF.

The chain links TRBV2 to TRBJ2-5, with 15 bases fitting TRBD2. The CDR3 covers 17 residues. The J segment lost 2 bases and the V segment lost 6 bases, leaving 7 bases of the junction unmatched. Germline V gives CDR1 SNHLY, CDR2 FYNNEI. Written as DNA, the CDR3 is TGTGCCAGCAGCGCGGGACTAGCGGGGGGAGCTCAAGAGACCCAGTACTTC. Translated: CASSAGLAGGAQETQYF.

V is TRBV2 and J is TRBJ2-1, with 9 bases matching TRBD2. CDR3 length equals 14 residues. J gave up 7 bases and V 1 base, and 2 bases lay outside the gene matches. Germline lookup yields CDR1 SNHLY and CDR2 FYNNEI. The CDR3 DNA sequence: TGTGCCAGCAGTGAAGTGCGGGGGGGTAATGAGCAGTTCTTC. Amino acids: CASSEVRGGNEQFF.

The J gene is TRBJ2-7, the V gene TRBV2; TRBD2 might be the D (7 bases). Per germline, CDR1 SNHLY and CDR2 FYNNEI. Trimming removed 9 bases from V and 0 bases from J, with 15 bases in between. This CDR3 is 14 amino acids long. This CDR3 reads CARARGRSSYEQYF. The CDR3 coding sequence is TGTGCCAGGGCGCGGGGGCGAAGCTCCTACGAGCAGTACTTC.